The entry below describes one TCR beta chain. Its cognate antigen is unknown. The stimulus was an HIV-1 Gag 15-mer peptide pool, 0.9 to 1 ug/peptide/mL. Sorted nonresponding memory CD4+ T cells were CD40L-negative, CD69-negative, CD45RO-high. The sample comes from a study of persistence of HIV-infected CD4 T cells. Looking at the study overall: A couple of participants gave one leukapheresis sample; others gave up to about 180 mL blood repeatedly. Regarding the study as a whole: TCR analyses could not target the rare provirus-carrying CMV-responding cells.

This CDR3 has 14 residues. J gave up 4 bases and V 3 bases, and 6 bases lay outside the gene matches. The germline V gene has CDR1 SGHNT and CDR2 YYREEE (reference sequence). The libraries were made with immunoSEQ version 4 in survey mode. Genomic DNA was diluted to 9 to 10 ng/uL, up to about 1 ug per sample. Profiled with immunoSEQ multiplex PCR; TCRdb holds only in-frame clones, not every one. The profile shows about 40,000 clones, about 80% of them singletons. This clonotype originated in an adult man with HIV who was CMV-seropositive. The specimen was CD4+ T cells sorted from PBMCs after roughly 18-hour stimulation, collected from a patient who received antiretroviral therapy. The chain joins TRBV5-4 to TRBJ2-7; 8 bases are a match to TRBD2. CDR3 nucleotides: TGTGCCAGCAGCTCCGGGACTAGTCGGTACGAGCAGTACTTC. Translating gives CASSSGTSRYEQYF.